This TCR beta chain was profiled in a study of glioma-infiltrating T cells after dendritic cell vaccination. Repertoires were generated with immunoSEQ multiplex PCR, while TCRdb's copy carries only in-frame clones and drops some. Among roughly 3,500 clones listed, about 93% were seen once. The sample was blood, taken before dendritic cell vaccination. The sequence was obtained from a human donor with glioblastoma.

The CDR3 loop reads CASSPPSGSGYNEQFF. In DNA form, the CDR3 reads TGTGCCAGCAGCCCTCCTAGCGGGAGTGGTTACAATGAGCAGTTCTTC. This chain connects TRBV9 to TRBJ2-1; TRBD2 matches 10 bases. Germline CDR1 reads SGDLS; CDR2 reads YYNGEE. There are 16 residues in the CDR3. With V trimmed by 4 bases and J by 4 bases, 8 bases remained unmatched.